This T cell receptor beta chain was sequenced during a study of T cell responses to AZD1222 COVID-19 vaccine. The study's findings and limits: Close to half of spike-specific TCRs reportedly recognize unmutated variant regions. Mostly white British, mostly female donors; authors suggested clonal diversity may be underestimated.

Sequencing used immunoSEQ multiplex PCR; TCRdb keeps in-frame clones, though not all of them. Of 20,000 to 30,000 clones listed, approximately 90% are singletons. Points on this clone: The antigen is undetermined.

Sample: peripheral blood, taken 28 days after the second AZD1222 dose. The receptor was isolated from an adult who received the AZD1222 COVID-19 vaccine.

CDR3 DNA sequence: TGTGCCAGCAGCCCGGCCGGGACAGGCCTTTACGAGCAGTACTTC. This translates into CASSPAGTGLYEQYF. The J gene is TRBJ2-7, the V gene TRBV7-9; 8 bases map to TRBD1. CDR1 SEHNR and CDR2 FQNEAQ come from the germline V gene (reference sequence). This CDR3 spans 15 amino acids. V dropped 5 bases and J dropped 4; count of bases not matched to a gene: 10.